This TCR beta chain was sequenced in a study of blood T cell repertoires in COVID-19. Study details: Samples taken during acute and convalescent COVID-19 were collected in the United States, Italy and Spain. In each case, the material was cDNA or gDNA derived from T cells, B-cell-depleted T cells, or PBMCs.

V was pared by 4 bases and J by 4 bases, with 10 bases of the junction left unmatched. Germline CDR1 and CDR2: SQVTM and ANQGSEA. The CDR3 spans 15 residues. In the authors' workflow: Nucleated cell number was recorded as an estimate derived from reference gene primer amplification. Generated by immunoSEQ multiplex PCR, the TCRdb table keeps only in-frame clones and is missing some. V and J calls and clone size are given by that table; D and trimming were obtained from the DNA. The repertoire holds about 45,000 clones, with 80% as singletons. This clonotype was sampled from a man in his 70s with acute or convalescent COVID-19. The chain uses TRBV29-1 and TRBJ1-3; 7 nucleotides align to TRBD1. Sequenced material: peripheral blood. DNA for the CDR3: TGCAGCGTTGTAATCTTAGGGGGCGAAGGAAACACCATATATTTT. It specifies CSVVILGGEGNTIYF.